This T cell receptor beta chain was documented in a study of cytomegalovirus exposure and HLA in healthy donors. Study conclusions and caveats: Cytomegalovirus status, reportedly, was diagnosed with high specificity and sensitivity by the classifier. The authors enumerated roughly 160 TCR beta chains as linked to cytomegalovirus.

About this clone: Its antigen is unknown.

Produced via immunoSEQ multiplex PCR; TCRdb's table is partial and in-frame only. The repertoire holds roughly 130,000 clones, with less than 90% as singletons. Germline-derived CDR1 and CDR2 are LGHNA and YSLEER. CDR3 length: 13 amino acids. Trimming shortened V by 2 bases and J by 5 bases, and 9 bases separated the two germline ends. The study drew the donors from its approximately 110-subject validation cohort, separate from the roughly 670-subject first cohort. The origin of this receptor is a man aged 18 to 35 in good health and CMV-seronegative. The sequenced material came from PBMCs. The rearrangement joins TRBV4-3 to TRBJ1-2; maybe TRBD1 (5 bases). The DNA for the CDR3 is TGCGCCAGCAGCCAATCAGGGAAGTATGGCTACACCTTC. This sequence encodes CASSQSGKYGYTF.